Below are 7 T cell receptor beta chains sequenced from a single sample in a study of blood T cells in healthy people across ages. PCR was performed a second time for roughly 7 to 12 cycles using a sample-barcoded 5' primer and a J-beta primer mix. TCRdb redid the calling of the 5' RACE reads with MiXCR, one entry per CDR3 protein. The sample shows roughly 1,700,000 distinct CDR3 sequences, roughly 27% of them seen only once. Sequenced sample: blood. The receptors originated from a woman between 25 and 40 years old in good health.

In this sample, this clonotype turned up many times. This chain uses TRBV6-6 with TRBJ1-2; 8 nucleotides match TRBD1. The V gene's germline CDR1 is MNHNY and CDR2 SVGAGI (reference sequence). The V segment lost 7 bases and the J segment 1 base; nucleotides outside the gene matches: 8. The CDR3 length is 15 residues. CDR3 bases: TGTGCCAGCACCCCCGGGGACAGGTTTAACTATGGCTACACCTTC. It yields the protein CASTPGDRFNYGYTF.

This clonotype was counted between two and nine times. The J gene is TRBJ2-4, the V gene TRBV12-3 or TRBV12-4, with 8 bases fitting TRBD2. The CDR3 extends over 16 amino acids. Trimming cost V 4 bases and J 13 bases; bases outside gene matches: 18. CDR3 residues: CASSSRGTSGLREQYF. The CDR3 DNA follows: TGTGCCAGCAGTTCTAGAGGTACTAGCGGATTACGGGAGCAGTACTTC.

The rearrangement joins TRBV15 to TRBJ2-1, with D possibly matching TRBD1 (6 bases). The germline V and J ends were trimmed by 6 bases and 6 bases, with 12 bases remaining between them. The CDR3 runs 13 residues. Germline CDR1 reads LNHNV; CDR2 reads YYDKDF (reference sequence). This CDR3 reads CATSGQTFNEQFF. In nucleotides, the CDR3 is TGTGCCACCAGTGGACAGACCTTCAATGAGCAGTTCTTC.

In this sample, this clonotype turned up a few times. The V call is TRBV5-1, the J call TRBJ2-5; the match to TRBD2 covers 8 bases. The J call may not be correct, given that the DNA end is closer to TRBJ2-7. This CDR3 is 14 amino acids long. Looked up from germline, CDR1 is SGHRS and CDR2 is YFSETQ. CDR3 in amino acids: CASTAGGAVDEQYF. The DNA of the CDR3 is TGCGCCAGCACCGCCGGGGGGGCAGTAGACGAGCAGTACTTC.

In its sample, this clonotype was seen many times. The chain employs TRBV20-1 and TRBJ2-7; TRBD2 agrees at 8 bases. V lost 7 bases, J lost 6 bases, and 11 bases stayed unmatched. CDR1 is DFQATT and CDR2 is SNEGSKA in the germline V gene (reference sequence). The CDR3 totals 13 residues. The DNA of the CDR3 is TGCAGTGTAGGTGACCCAGGGACTAGCGAGCAGTACTTC. This codes for CSVGDPGTSEQYF.

The chain links TRBV7-2 to TRBJ2-5, with 10 positions matching TRBD2. Trimming at V came to 5 bases and at J to 2 bases, leaving 8 bases not matched to a gene. This CDR3 is 16 amino acids long. Germline CDR1 SGHTA, CDR2 FQGNSA. CDR3 amino acids: CASSRRTSGNQETQYF. The CDR3 nucleotides read TGTGCCAGCAGCCGCAGAACTAGCGGGAATCAAGAGACCCAGTACTTC.

The rearrangement links TRBV6-2 or TRBV6-3 to TRBJ2-1; D tentatively fits TRBD1 or TRBD2 (5 bases each). The CDR3 totals 16 residues. Looked up from germline, CDR1 is MNHEY and CDR2 is SVGEGT. The V end lost 5 bases, the J end lost 0 bases, and 14 bases lay between the germline ends. The CDR3 loop is CASSTRGPSSYNEQFF. CDR3 nucleotides: TGTGCCAGCAGTACCCGGGGCCCGAGCTCCTACAATGAGCAGTTCTTC.